This T cell receptor (beta chain) was retrieved from a study of blood T cell repertoires in COVID-19 (dated by TCRdb to 2020 to 2022). Context from the whole study: Samples covering the acute and convalescent phases of COVID-19 were provided by collaborators in the United States, Italy and Spain. The prospective study material was composed of cDNA or gDNA derived from T cells, B-cell-depleted T cells, or PBMCs. Subjects who had been exposed to COVID-19, were actively infected with it, or had recovered from it provided the deeply sampled blood TCRbeta repertoires that made up the dataset. The repertoires were made available in a free public database intended to serve as a resource for research on the immune response to SARS-CoV-2. Samples came from the ongoing ImmuneRACE study (first 160 participants) plus 1,254 subjects from 6 global collaborators. A de-identified subject ID, COVID-19 status, age in years and sex were almost always included in the sample metadata. Where HLA class I and class II types were available, the types were taken from metadata supplied by the sample provider, not from assay-based typing. Beyond this particular receptor, the publication reports: Clinical and demographic metadata were provided uncurated, with the amount varying by source and participant.

In the germline V gene, CDR1 corresponds to KGHDR and CDR2 to SFDVKD. The CDR3 covers 16 residues, taking in both the cysteine and the phenylalanine. Only the CDR3 portion is preserved as DNA: 48 bases, with reading frame beginning at the first base. On this clone itself: Its recognized antigen is unknown. At one of its ends the junction is not consistent with the germline gene, which may arise from a read error.

TCRbeta CDR3 regions were amplified from genomic DNA using the immunoSEQ Assay, a bias-controlled multiplex PCR. The source study handled its data this way. Nucleated cell counts per sample were estimated from amplification of reference gene primers within the assay. To quantify the absolute abundance of each unique TCRbeta CDR3 rearrangement, sequence reads were collapsed and filtered. For each sample, productive Simpson clonality was calculated by taking the square root of Simpson's diversity index across productive rearrangements. The table was pulled from immuneACCESS by TCRdb, which kept in-frame rearrangements only. Such tables lose some clones; where checked, under half of the loss comes from unresolved V genes, and the rest has no known cause. V and J calls and clone size are copied from that table; D and trimming were computed from the DNA. Recorded for this sample are roughly 180,000 clones; approximately 81% of them occurred a single time. The ten largest make up approximately 5.4% of the sample.

In Seattle, one collaborating source enrolled patients while the infection was active and tracked those patients longitudinally over the course of disease. The collaborating institutions used their own protocols to collect whole blood in K2EDTA tubes. For TCRbeta analysis, collaborators shipped samples as frozen whole blood, isolated PBMCs, or DNA extracted from either of those sample types. The sample comprised peripheral blood. This receptor was obtained from a woman aged 45-65 years with COVID-19, enrolled during active disease. The rearrangement joined TRBV24-1 to TRBJ2-5; TRBD2 is a possible D gene, resting on 5 matching bases. The DNA sequence is as follows: TGTGCCACCAGCGATTATGTGAGGGTCGGCCAAGAGACCCAGTACTTC. Its translation is CATSDYVRVGQETQYF.